This entry describes one TCR beta chain. Its cognate antigen is unknown. This clone may be a read error of a much larger clone one base away. One entry per CDR3 protein, called by TCRdb with MiXCR from the 5' RACE reads. Here the sample spans some 1,700,000 distinct CDR3 sequences, about 30% being singletons. This entry is derived from a study of identical twins. Study-level points and caveats: Out-of-frame TCR alpha sharing observed in monozygotic twins exceeded model estimates. Out-of-frame alpha sequences shared between twins exhibited an excess of low generation probability. For out-of-frame beta sequences, excess twin sharing was weaker.

Everyone who gave samples was a healthy Caucasian. Source material: cord blood. This clonotype was sampled from a newborn girl in good health.

The DNA for the CDR3 is TGTGCCAGCGGCCCCTCGGAGACCCAGTACTTC. Its protein product is CASGPSETQYF. V usage is TRBV6-6 and J usage is TRBJ2-5; unclear D gene. Germline V lookup: CDR1 MNHNY, CDR2 SVGAGI (reference sequence). CDR3 length: 11 residues. Trimming took off 8 bases at V and 5 bases at J, with 9 bases between the two ends.